The entry that follows covers one TCR beta chain sequence. Its target is not known. Germline assignment: CDR1 LNHDA and CDR2 SQIVND (reference sequence). This CDR3 has 16 residues. V was shortened by 7 bases and J by 2 bases, with 17 bases between the two germline ends. The method was immunoSEQ multiplex PCR; TCRdb's version includes in-frame clones alone and lacks a portion of them. The sample has about 110,000 clones; around nine tenths are singletons. The data stem from a study of cytomegalovirus exposure and HLA in healthy donors. Study details: A subsequent analysis stated that the roughly 120 validation repertoires were run on the same platform as the roughly 620 first-cohort repertoires.

Points from the study as a whole: Cytomegalovirus status, reportedly, was diagnosed with high specificity and sensitivity by the classifier.

The sample was PBMCs. This receptor was obtained from a woman aged 30 to 39 in good health and CMV-seropositive. The V and J genes are TRBV19 and TRBJ2-2; perhaps TRBD2 as D (5 bases). CDR3 DNA sequence: TGTGCCAGTACCCGCCGGGGTTCTCCAAACACCGGGGAGCTGTTTTTT. Translation gives CASTRRGSPNTGELFF.